The rows below give T cell receptor beta chains drawn from one sample of a study of blood T cell repertoires in COVID-19. TCRdb's table, derived via immunoSEQ multiplex PCR, lists solely in-frame clones and lacks some. The table includes about 110,000 clones, about three quarters detected once. The specimen was peripheral blood. These receptors were obtained from a man aged 80 or over with acute or convalescent COVID-19. Each CDR3 is given with its conserved first and last residue. Fields, in order: J gene, V gene, D gene, clone size, CDR3 DNA, CDR3 protein. A D gene is named only where the DNA matches it firmly. Clone size is shown for a subset of rows, as once, few, many or a class of expanded clone.

J: TRBJ2-7
V: TRBV28
D: NA
size: NA
DNA: TGTGCCAGCAGTTTGGGGACACCCTACGAGCAGTACTTC
CDR3: CASSLGTPYEQYF

J: TRBJ1-5
V: TRBV15
D: NA
size: NA
DNA: TGTGCCACCAGCAACTACCAGACGCCCCAGCATTTT
CDR3: CATSNYQTPQHF

J: TRBJ2-2
V: TRBV15
D: NA
size: NA
DNA: TGTGCCACCAGCAGAGGGCAGGCCGTCGTCGGGGAGCTGTTTTTT
CDR3: CATSRGQAVVGELFF

J: TRBJ1-2
V: TRBV28
D: TRBD1
size: NA
DNA: TGTGCCAGCATGGATCAGGGGGGCTATGGCTACACCTTC
CDR3: CASMDQGGYGYTF

J: TRBJ1-1
V: TRBV19
D: NA
size: NA
DNA: TGTGCCAGTAGTTTCACCGGGACAGAAGCTTTCTTT
CDR3: CASSFTGTEAFF

J: TRBJ2-1
V: TRBV9
D: TRBD1
size: NA
DNA: TGTGCCAGCAGCCCCGGGACAGGGCGGAACAATGAGCAGTTCTTC
CDR3: CASSPGTGRNNEQFF

J: TRBJ2-6
V: TRBV19
D: TRBD1
size: NA
DNA: TGTGCCAGCCAAATTGGACAGGCCCCCTACAAGGAAGTCCTGACTTTC
CDR3: CASQIGQAPYKEVLTF

J: TRBJ1-3
V: TRBV9
D: NA
size: NA
DNA: TGTGCCAGCAGCGGGCCGTCGGGAAACACCATATATTTT
CDR3: CASSGPSGNTIYF

J: TRBJ1-4
V: TRBV28
D: TRBD1
size: once
DNA: TGTGCCAGCAGTTCCGGACAGGGGCGGGGAAAACTGTTTTTT
CDR3: CASSSGQGRGKLFF

J: TRBJ2-2
V: TRBV27
D: TRBD1
size: NA
DNA: TGTGCCAGCAGTTTCACGGGGACAGGGGTTGCCGGGGAGCTGTTTTTT
CDR3: CASSFTGTGVAGELFF

J: TRBJ2-5
V: TRBV21-1
D: NA
size: NA
DNA: TGTGCCAGCAGCCTCCAGGGGTCGGGTCAAGAGACCCAGTACTTC
CDR3: CASSLQGSGQETQYF

J: TRBJ2-2
V: TRBV6-6
D: NA
size: few
DNA: TGTGCCAGCAGTTTGGGGCTCTCGAACACCGGGGAGCTGTTTTTT
CDR3: CASSLGLSNTGELFF

J: TRBJ2-7
V: TRBV7-2
D: TRBD2
size: NA
DNA: TGTGCCAGCAGCTTAGTAGCGGGAGAGTCCTACGAGCAGTACTTC
CDR3: CASSLVAGESYEQYF

J: TRBJ2-1
V: TRBV12-3/TRBV12-4
D: NA
size: once
DNA: TGTGCCAGCAGTTTATACGAGGGTAATGAGCAGTTCTTC
CDR3: CASSLYEGNEQFF

J: TRBJ2-1
V: TRBV12-3/TRBV12-4
D: TRBD2
size: NA
DNA: TGTGCCAGCGGCCCTAGCGGGCAAGTCGAGCAGTTCTTC
CDR3: CASGPSGQVEQFF

J: TRBJ2-5
V: TRBV7-9
D: TRBD2
size: NA
DNA: TGTGCCAGCACCCCCAGCAGCGGGAGTTTAGAGACCCAGTACTTC
CDR3: CASTPSSGSLETQYF

J: TRBJ2-7
V: TRBV7-2
D: TRBD1
size: few
DNA: TGTGCCAGCAGCTTTTCCTCCGGGACAGATACCTACGAGCAGTACTTC
CDR3: CASSFSSGTDTYEQYF

J: TRBJ2-1
V: TRBV24-1
D: NA
size: NA
DNA: TGTGCCACCAGTGATTTGAGCTCCTCAGGGTACAATGAGCAGTTCTTC
CDR3: CATSDLSSSGYNEQFF

J: TRBJ2-7
V: TRBV30
D: TRBD2
size: few
DNA: TGTGCCTTTATCGCTAGCGGCCTACACGAGCAGTACTTC
CDR3: CAFIASGLHEQYF

J: TRBJ2-7
V: TRBV14
D: NA
size: NA
DNA: TGTGCCAGCAGCCAACAGGGTTACGAGCAGTACTTC
CDR3: CASSQQGYEQYF

J: TRBJ1-2
V: TRBV6-5
D: NA
size: NA
DNA: TGTGCCAGCAGTACACCAGGGGCGTCTTTCAACGGCTACACCTTC
CDR3: CASSTPGASFNGYTF

J: TRBJ2-1
V: TRBV6-5
D: NA
size: NA
DNA: TGTGCCAGCAGTTATAGCGGCGGGCGCGAGCAGTTCTTC
CDR3: CASSYSGGREQFF

J: TRBJ1-1
V: TRBV5-6
D: NA
size: NA
DNA: TGTGCCAGCAGCTTGGACGGGGGGGGCACTGAAGCTTTCTTT
CDR3: CASSLDGGGTEAFF